This TCR beta chain was captured by sequencing in a study of T cells after yellow fever vaccination. Study-wide context: Low-cell-number fractions underwent preparation using SMART-Seq v4 Ultra Low Input.

It was through 5'RACE template switching that TCR cDNA was made, with a universal primer site and UMIs added. A single record per CDR3 protein comes from TCRdb applying MiXCR to the 5' RACE reads. The sample lists some 52,000 distinct CDR3 sequences; approximately 7% were seen once. Study results and caveats: Reappearing after the booster were most of the clones from primary vaccination (around 96% CD4, 88% CD8). Contaminants from the bulk population, in the form of abundant clonotypes, could be found in FACS-sorted repertoires.

The CDR3 totals 16 residues. Per germline, CDR1 SEHNR and CDR2 FQNEAQ (reference sequence). Note on this clonotype: A clone one base away is much larger, so this may be a read error.

Here the sequenced sample was CD8+ T cells not binding an NS4B(214-222) dextramer, sorted from PBMCs, taken more than 40 days after the first yellow fever vaccination. This receptor was obtained from a young man who received the YFV17D yellow fever vaccine. The rearrangement uses TRBV7-9 and TRBJ2-7; 9 nucleotides match TRBD1. The DNA of the CDR3 is TGTGACAGCAGCCACCCCCCCGACAGGGGGTCCGACGAGCAGTACTTC. Translated: CDSSHPPDRGSDEQYF.